The clone carrying this T cell receptor (beta chain) was seen repeatedly, ten times or more. Its antigen is as yet unknown. A patient was excluded if there was uncontrolled infection, other autoimmune disease, pregnancy or lactation. This specimen belongs to a study of T cells in Graves' hyperthyroidism and ophthalmopathy. General study findings and limits: Most clonotypes that expanded in the thyroid above 0.001 also showed up in blood.

This CDR3 is built from 15 residues. Per the germline V gene, CDR1 is DFQATT and CDR2 is SNEGSKA (reference sequence). J lost 1 base, V lost 5 bases, and 7 bases had no gene match. The TCR beta CDR3 regions underwent amplification using RNA transcripts as the source. Researchers ran a first-round RT-PCR on the TCR CDR3 using the HTBI primer set. TCRdb analysed the multiplex PCR reads with MiXCR anew, one entry per CDR3 protein. The sample includes more than 500,000 distinct CDR3 sequences, approximately 16% of them seen just once. The sequence was obtained from a woman aged 25-40 years with Graves' ophthalmopathy. Specimen: blood. The chain couples TRBV20-1 to TRBJ2-7, with 11 bases identical to TRBD1. The CDR3 nucleotides read TGCAGTGCTTCAATCGGGACAGGGGGATCCTACGAGCAGTACTTC. Amino acids: CSASIGTGGSYEQYF.